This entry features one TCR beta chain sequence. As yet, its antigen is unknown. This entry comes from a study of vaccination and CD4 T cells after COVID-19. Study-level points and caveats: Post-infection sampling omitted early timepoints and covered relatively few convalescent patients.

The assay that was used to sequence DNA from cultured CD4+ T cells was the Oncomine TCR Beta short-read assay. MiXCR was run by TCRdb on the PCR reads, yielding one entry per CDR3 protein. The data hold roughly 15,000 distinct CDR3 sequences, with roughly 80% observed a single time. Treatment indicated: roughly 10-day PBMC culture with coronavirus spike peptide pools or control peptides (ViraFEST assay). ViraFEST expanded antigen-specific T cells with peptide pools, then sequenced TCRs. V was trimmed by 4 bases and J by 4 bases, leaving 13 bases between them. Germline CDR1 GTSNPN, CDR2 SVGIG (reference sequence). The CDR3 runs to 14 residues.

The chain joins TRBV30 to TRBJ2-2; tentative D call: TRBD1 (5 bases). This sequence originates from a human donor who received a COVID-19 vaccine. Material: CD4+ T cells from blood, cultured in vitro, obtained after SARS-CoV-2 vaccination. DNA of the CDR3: TGTGCCTGGACCCCCTGGGGCAGCACCGGGGAGCTGTTTTTT. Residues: CAWTPWGSTGELFF.